The 9 T cell receptor beta chains presented below share a single source sample, sequenced in a study of cytomegalovirus exposure and HLA in healthy donors. The PCR ran on 60 Vbeta and 13 Jbeta primers. TCRdb's copy holds only in-frame clones and misses some; the assay was immunoSEQ multiplex PCR. Here the sample spans 99,000 or so clones, roughly 13% being singletons. The sequencing input was PBMCs. The receptors shown here come from a man aged 35-49 years in good health and CMV-seropositive.

This clone turned up a few times. This chain links TRBV6-4 with TRBJ2-1, with 9 positions matching TRBD2. CDR3 length: 14 amino acids. The germline V gene encodes CDR1 MRHNA and CDR2 SNTAGT. V lost 8 bases to trimming and J lost 2 bases; unmatched junction nucleotides: 4. CDR3 DNA: TGTGCCAGCTCCCCTAGCGGGACCTACAATGAGCAGTTCTTC. It encodes CASSPSGTYNEQFF.

V gene TRBV4-3 combines with J gene TRBJ2-1, with 11 bases aligning to TRBD2. Losses at the gene ends were 2 bases for V and 2 bases for J; bases not matched to a gene: 5. The germline gives CDR1 LGHNA, CDR2 YSLEER. CDR3 length equals 17 residues. The CDR3 bases are TGCGCCAGCAGCCAACGGACTAGCGGGTATACCTACAATGAGCAGTTCTTC. It codes for CASSQRTSGYTYNEQFF.

In its sample, this clone was seen a few times. The same CDR3 also results from other DNA sequences found in this sample. The V call is TRBV18, the J call TRBJ1-5, with D unresolved. Looked up from germline, CDR1 is KGHSH and CDR2 is LQKENI. V was shortened by 0 bases and J by 11 bases, with 8 bases between the two germline ends. This CDR3 has 12 amino acids. The chain's CDR3 is CASSPPGEAQHF. CDR3 in DNA: TGTGCCAGCTCACCACCGGGAGAGGCCCAGCATTTT.

The chain uses TRBV11-2 and TRBJ2-5; D is undetermined. Between the trimmed V and J ends, which lost 1 base and 2 bases, there was a span of 8 bases. The CDR3 is 14 residues long. Per germline, CDR1 SGHAT and CDR2 FQNNGV. The CDR3 is CASSLGQIQETQYF. Written as DNA, the CDR3 is TGTGCCAGCAGCTTAGGGCAGATTCAAGAGACCCAGTACTTC.

This clone was seen a few times. The V gene is TRBV5-4, the J gene TRBJ1-4; no reliable D call. The CDR3 runs to 16 residues. The germline CDR1 and CDR2 sequences are SGHNT and YYREEE (reference sequence). Deletions cut 4 bases from V and 2 bases from J, with 15 bases between. The CDR3 sequence is CASSLDPGRTNEKLFF. Here the CDR3 DNA reads TGTGCCAGCAGCCTGGACCCGGGAAGGACTAATGAAAAACTGTTTTTT.

This clone has a handful of counts. V usage is TRBV4-1 and J usage is TRBJ2-2; TRBD1 matches at 9 bases. This CDR3 spans 18 amino acids. Germline values: CDR1 MGHRA, CDR2 YSYEKL. The trim removed 1 base at V and 4 bases at J, leaving 10 bases unmatched. CDR3 residues: CASSQVATGGRGTGELFF. The CDR3 coding sequence is TGCGCCAGCAGCCAAGTTGCTACAGGGGGCAGGGGCACCGGGGAGCTGTTTTTT.

This clone has more than one count but fewer than ten. V gene TRBV10-3 combines with J gene TRBJ1-3; the match to TRBD1 covers 7 bases. Germline V lookup: CDR1 ENHRY, CDR2 SYGVKD. Trimming removed 5 bases from V and 0 bases from J; junction bases left unmatched: 4. This CDR3 has 15 residues. CDR3 in amino acids: CAISQGTVSGNTIYF. CDR3 sequence (DNA): TGTGCCATCAGTCAGGGGACAGTCTCTGGAAACACCATATATTTT.

J is TRBJ2-3 and V is TRBV6-5, with D tentatively TRBD1 (5 bases). CDR3 size: 13 residues. The V end was cut by 7 bases, the J end by 1 base, with 9 bases between. The V gene's germline CDR1 is MNHEY and CDR2 SVGAGI. The CDR3 spells CASTSGRTDTQYF. The CDR3 DNA reads TGTGCCAGCACCTCAGGGCGCACAGATACGCAGTATTTT.

The CDR3 loop reads CARSLTAGGAANEKLFF. The CDR3 DNA sequence: TGTGCCAGAAGCTTGACGGCAGGGGGCGCCGCTAATGAAAAACTGTTTTTT. The chain combines TRBV5-3 with TRBJ1-4, with 8 bases that match TRBD1. Being an ORF, TRBV5-3 has a function that is uncertain. The CDR3 sequence is 17 residues long. The junction had 8 bases not matched to a gene; V was cut back by 1 base and J by 3 bases.